This T cell receptor beta chain originates from a study of blood T cells in healthy people across ages. PCR was performed a second time for 7 to 11 cycles using a sample-barcoded 5' primer and a J-beta primer mix. TCRdb re-called the 5' RACE reads with MiXCR, one entry per CDR3 protein. The sample consists of 800,000 to 900,000 distinct CDR3 sequences, less than 80% of them appearing once. CDR3 length: 13 residues. Trimming cost V 6 bases and J 7 bases, with 15 bases left between them. Per the germline V gene, CDR1 is MNHEY and CDR2 is SVGAGI. The material sequenced was blood. The J gene is TRBJ2-5, the V gene TRBV6-5, with a weak D call TRBD2 (5 bases). This TCR was recovered from a man aged 25 to 40 in good health. The CDR3 DNA reads TGTGCCAGCAGGATCCGGGGTCTGGGGACCCAGTACTTC. Residues: CASRIRGLGTQYF.